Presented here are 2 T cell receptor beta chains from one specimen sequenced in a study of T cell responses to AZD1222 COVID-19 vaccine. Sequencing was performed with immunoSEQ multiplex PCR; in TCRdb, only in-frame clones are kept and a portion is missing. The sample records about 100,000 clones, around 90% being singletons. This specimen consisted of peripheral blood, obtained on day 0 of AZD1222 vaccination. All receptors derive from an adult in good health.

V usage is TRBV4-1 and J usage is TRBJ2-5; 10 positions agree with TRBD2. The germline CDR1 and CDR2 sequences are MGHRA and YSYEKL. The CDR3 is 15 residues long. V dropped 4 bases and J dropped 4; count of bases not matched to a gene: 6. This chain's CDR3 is CASSLLAGEGETQYF. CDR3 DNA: TGCGCCAGCAGCCTGCTAGCGGGAGAGGGAGAGACCCAGTACTTC.

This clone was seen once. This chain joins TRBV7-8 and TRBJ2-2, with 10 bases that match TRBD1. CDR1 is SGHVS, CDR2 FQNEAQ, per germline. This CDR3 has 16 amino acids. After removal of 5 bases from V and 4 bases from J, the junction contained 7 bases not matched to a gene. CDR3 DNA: TGTGCCAGCAGCCTTAACCGGGACAGGGGCACCGGGGAGCTGTTTTTT. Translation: CASSLNRDRGTGELFF.